The T cell receptor beta chain under discussion was sequenced for a study of identical twins. Study-wide results and caveats: The presence of invariant MAIT and iNKT cells could partly confound analyses of zero-insertion sequences.

This CDR3 is 13 amino acids long. Germline V CDR1 and CDR2: KGHDR, SFDVKD. Trimming cost V 1 base and J 3 bases, with 4 bases left between them. Template switching, a step in the protocol, added a universal primer site, and cDNA carried unique molecular identifiers. TCRdb itself ran the 5' RACE reads through MiXCR, one entry per CDR3 protein. The data show about 280,000 distinct CDR3 sequences, under 9% seen once. Turning to this clonotype: The antigen remains undetermined.

These data are also associated with another study on yellow fever vaccine responses in identical twins.

Sequencing input: memory (CD45RO+) T cells sorted from blood. The source is a woman under 30 in good health. The chain couples TRBV24-1 to TRBJ2-3; no clear D gene. CDR3 loop: CATSDFLTDTQYF. DNA for the CDR3: TGTGCCACCAGTGATTTCTTAACAGATACGCAGTATTTT.